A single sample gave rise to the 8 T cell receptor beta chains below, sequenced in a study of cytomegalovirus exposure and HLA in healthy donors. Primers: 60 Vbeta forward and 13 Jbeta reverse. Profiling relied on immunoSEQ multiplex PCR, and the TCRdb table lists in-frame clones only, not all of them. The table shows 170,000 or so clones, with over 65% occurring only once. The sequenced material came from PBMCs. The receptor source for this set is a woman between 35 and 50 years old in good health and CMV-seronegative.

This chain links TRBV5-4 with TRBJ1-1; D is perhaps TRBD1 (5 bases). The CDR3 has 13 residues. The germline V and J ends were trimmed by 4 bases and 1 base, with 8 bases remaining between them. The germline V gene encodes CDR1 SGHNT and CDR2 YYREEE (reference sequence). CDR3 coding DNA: TGTGCCAGCAGCGTTGACAGGAACACTGAAGCTTTCTTT. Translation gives CASSVDRNTEAFF.

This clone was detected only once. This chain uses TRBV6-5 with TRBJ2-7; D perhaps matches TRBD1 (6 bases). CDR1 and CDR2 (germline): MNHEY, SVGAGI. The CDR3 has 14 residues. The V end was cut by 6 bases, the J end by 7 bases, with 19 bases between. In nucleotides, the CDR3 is TGTGCCAGCAGAGCAGGCAGGGGCCTGGGTGAGCAGTACTTC. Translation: CASRAGRGLGEQYF.

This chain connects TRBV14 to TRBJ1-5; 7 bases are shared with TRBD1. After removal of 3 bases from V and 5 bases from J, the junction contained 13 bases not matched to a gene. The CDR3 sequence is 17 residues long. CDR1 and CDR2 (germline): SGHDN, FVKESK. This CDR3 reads CASSHLKKGASDQPQHF. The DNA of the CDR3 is TGTGCCAGCAGCCACCTCAAAAAGGGGGCGAGTGATCAGCCCCAGCATTTT.

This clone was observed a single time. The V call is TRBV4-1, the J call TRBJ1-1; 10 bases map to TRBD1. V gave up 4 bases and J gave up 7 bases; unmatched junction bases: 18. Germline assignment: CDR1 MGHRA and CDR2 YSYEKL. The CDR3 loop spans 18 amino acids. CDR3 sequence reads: CASSRFPGQGFVGDEAFF. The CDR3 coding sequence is TGCGCCAGCAGCCGATTTCCGGGACAGGGGTTTGTCGGAGATGAAGCTTTCTTT.

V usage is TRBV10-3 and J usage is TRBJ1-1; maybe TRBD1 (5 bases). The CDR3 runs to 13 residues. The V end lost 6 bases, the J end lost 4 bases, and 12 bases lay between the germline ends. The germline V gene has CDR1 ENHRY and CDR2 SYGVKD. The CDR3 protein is CAIRPSGPTEAFF. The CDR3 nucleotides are TGTGCCATCAGGCCATCAGGGCCCACTGAAGCTTTCTTT.

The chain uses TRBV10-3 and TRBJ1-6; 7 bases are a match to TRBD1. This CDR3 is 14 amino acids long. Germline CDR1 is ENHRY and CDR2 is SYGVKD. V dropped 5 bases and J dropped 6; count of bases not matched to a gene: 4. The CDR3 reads CAISPQGTNSPLHF. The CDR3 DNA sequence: TGTGCCATCAGTCCACAGGGGACTAATTCACCCCTCCACTTT.

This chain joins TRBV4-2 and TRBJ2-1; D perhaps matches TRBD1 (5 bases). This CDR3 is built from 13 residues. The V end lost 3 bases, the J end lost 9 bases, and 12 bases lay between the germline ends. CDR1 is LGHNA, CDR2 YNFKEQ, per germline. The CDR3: CASSQSQGGEQFF. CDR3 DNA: TGTGCCAGCAGCCAGTCCCAGGGCGGTGAGCAGTTCTTC.

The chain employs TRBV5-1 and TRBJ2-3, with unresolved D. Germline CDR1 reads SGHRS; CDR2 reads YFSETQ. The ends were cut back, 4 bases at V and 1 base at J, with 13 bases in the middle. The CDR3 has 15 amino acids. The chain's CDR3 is CASSPYSLGTDTQYF. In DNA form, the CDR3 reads TGCGCCAGCAGCCCCTACTCTTTGGGCACAGATACGCAGTATTTT.